The clone carrying this TCR beta chain has only a few counts. This sample is drawn from a study of blood T cell repertoires in COVID-19. Study summary: The United States, Italy and Spain supplied acute and convalescent COVID-19 samples.

The germline gives CDR1 MNHEY, CDR2 SVGAGI. The CDR3 sequence is 14 residues long. Trimming left V 2 bases short and J 0 bases short, with 7 bases between. This table comes from immunoSEQ multiplex PCR, and its TCRdb copy is limited to in-frame clones, with some not included. Counted here are under 40,000 clones, less than 85% occurring once; the ten biggest clones make up roughly an eighth. Sequenced input: peripheral blood. The chain carries TRBV6-5 and TRBJ1-1; D may be TRBD1 (5 bases). The source is a woman between 65 and 79 years old with acute or convalescent COVID-19. The CDR3 sequence: CASSYGGMNTEAFF. CDR3 DNA sequence: TGTGCCAGCAGTTACGGGGGGATGAACACTGAAGCTTTCTTT.